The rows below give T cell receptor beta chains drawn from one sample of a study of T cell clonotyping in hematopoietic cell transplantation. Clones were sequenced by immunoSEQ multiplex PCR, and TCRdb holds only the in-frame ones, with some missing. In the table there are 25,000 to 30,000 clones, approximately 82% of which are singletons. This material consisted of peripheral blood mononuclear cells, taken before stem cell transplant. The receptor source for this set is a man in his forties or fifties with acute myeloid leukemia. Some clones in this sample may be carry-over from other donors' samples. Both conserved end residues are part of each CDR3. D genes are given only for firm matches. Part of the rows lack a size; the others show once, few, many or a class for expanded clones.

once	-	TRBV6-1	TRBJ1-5	CASSEGRVQPQHF	TGTGCCAGCAGTGAAGGAAGGGTGCAGCCCCAGCATTTT
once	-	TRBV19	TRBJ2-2	CASRASAGRTGELFF	TGTGCCAGTAGAGCCTCGGCAGGGCGGACCGGGGAGCTGTTTTTT
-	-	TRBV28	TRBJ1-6	CASSLYRSSYNSPLHF	TGTGCCAGCAGTTTATACAGGAGCTCCTATAATTCACCCCTCCACTTT
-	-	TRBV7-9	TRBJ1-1	CASSYDSPEAFF	TGTGCCAGCAGCTATGACAGTCCGGAAGCTTTCTTT
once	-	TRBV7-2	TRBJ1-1	CASSLYLNTEAFF	TGTGCCAGCAGCTTATACCTGAACACTGAAGCTTTCTTT
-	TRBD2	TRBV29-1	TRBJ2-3	CSVGTSGSLGYF	TGCAGCGTGGGGACTAGCGGGAGCCTGGGGTATTTT
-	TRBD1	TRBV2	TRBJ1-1	CASRADRWGEAEAFF	TGTGCCAGCAGGGCGGACAGGTGGGGGGAGGCTGAAGCTTTCTTT
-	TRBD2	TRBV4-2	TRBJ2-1	CASSLTSGGSQYNEQFF	TGTGCCAGCAGCCTAACTAGCGGGGGGTCCCAATACAATGAGCAGTTCTTC
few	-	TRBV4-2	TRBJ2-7	CASSQEYGPYEQYF	TGTGCCAGCAGCCAAGAGTACGGGCCCTACGAGCAGTACTTC
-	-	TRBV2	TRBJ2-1	CASKRGVNSYNEQFF	TGTGCCAGCAAAAGGGGGGTCAACTCCTACAATGAGCAGTTCTTC
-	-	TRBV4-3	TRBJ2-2	CASSQDLANTGELFF	TGCGCCAGCAGCCAAGATTTGGCGAACACCGGGGAGCTGTTTTTT
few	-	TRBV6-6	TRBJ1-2	CASSTSGSDYGYTF	TGTGCCAGCAGTACCTCCGGGAGCGACTATGGCTACACCTTC
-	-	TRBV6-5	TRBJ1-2	CASSSQYGYTF	TGTGCCAGCAGTTCCCAGTATGGCTACACCTTC
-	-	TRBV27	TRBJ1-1	CASSLNRNTEAFF	TGTGCCAGCAGTTTGAACCGGAACACTGAAGCTTTCTTT
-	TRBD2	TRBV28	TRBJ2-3	CASRIAGGTDTQYF	TGTGCCAGCAGGATAGCGGGAGGCACAGATACGCAGTATTTT
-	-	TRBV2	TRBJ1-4	CASSENRDSEKLFF	TGTGCCAGCAGTGAAAACCGGGATAGTGAAAAACTGTTTTTT
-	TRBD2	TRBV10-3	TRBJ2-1	CAISESGSGGNEQFF	TGTGCCATCAGTGAGAGCGGGAGTGGGGGGAATGAGCAGTTCTTC
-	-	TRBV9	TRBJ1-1	CASSVGRNTEAFF	TGTGCCAGCAGCGTCGGCAGGAACACTGAAGCTTTCTTT
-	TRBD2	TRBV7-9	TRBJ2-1	CASSLGVREGYNEQFF	TGTGCCAGCAGCTTAGGGGTTAGGGAGGGCTACAATGAGCAGTTCTTC
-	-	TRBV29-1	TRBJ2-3	CSVSSTDTQYF	TGCAGCGTTAGCAGCACAGATACGCAGTATTTT
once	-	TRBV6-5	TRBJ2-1	CASSFNSFGEQFF	TGTGCCAGCAGTTTCAATTCCTTCGGGGAGCAGTTCTTC
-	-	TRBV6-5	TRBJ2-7	CATGDYEQYF	TGTGCCACAGGGGACTACGAGCAGTACTTC
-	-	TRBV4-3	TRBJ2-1	CASSQDTVTIYNEQFF	TGCGCCAGCAGCCAAGACACAGTTACAATCTACAATGAGCAGTTCTTC
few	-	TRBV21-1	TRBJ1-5	CASSNELSEGNQPQHF	TGTGCCAGCAGCAACGAGCTCTCGGAGGGGAATCAGCCCCAGCATTTT
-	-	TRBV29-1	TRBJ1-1	CSVSPGYTEAFF	TGCAGCGTTTCCCCAGGGTACACTGAAGCTTTCTTT
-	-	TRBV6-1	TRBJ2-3	CASLGSLTDTQYF	TGTGCCAGCTTGGGGAGCCTCACAGATACGCAGTATTTT
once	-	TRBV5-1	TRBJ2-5	CASSGSGGKETQYF	TGCGCCAGCAGCGGTTCAGGTGGTAAAGAGACCCAGTACTTC
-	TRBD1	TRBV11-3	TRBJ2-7	CASSFRDRDYEQYF	TGTGCCAGCAGCTTCCGGGACAGGGACTACGAGCAGTACTTC
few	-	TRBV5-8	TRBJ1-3	CASSFGRDPGNTIYF	TGTGCCAGCAGCTTCGGGCGGGACCCTGGAAACACCATATATTTT
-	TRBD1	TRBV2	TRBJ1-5	CASRTGGGNQPQHF	TGTGCCAGCAGGACAGGGGGCGGCAATCAGCCCCAGCATTTT
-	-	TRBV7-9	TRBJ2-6	CASSPSGANVLTF	TGTGCCAGCAGCCCTTCTGGGGCCAACGTCCTGACTTTC